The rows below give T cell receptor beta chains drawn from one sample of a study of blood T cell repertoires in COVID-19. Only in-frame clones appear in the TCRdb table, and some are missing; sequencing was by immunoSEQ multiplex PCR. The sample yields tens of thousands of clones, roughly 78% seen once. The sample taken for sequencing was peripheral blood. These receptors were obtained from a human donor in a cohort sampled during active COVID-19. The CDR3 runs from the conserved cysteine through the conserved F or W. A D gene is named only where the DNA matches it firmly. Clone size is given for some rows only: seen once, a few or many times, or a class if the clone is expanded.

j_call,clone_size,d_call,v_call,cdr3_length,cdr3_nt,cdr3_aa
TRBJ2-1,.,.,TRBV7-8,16,TGTGCCAGCAGCCTCCCGGGTCGTAGCTCCTACAATGAGCAGTTCTTC,CASSLPGRSSYNEQFF
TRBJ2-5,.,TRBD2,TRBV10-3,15,TGTGCCATCAGAGGGACTAGCGGGGACCAAGAGACCCAGTACTTC,CAIRGTSGDQETQYF
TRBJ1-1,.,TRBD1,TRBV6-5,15,TGTGCCAGCAGTTACGGGACAGGGCAGCTCACTGAAGCTTTCTTT,CASSYGTGQLTEAFF
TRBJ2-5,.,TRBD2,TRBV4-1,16,TGCGCCAGCAGCCGCCCAGCGGCGGGGGAGATGGAGACCCAGTACTTC,CASSRPAAGEMETQYF
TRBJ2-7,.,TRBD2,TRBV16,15,TGTGCCAGCAGCCATTCCGGGACTACCTTCTACGAGCAGTACTTC,CASSHSGTTFYEQYF
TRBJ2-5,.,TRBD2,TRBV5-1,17,TGCGCCAGCAGCTTGGGCGGGACTAGCGGGGACCAAGAGACCCAGTACTTC,CASSLGGTSGDQETQYF
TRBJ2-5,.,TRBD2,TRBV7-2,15,TGTGCCAGCAGCTTACCAGCGGGGGGGCGAGAGACCCAGTACTTC,CASSLPAGGRETQYF
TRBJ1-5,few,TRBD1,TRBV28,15,TGTGCCAGCAGTGACCGGGACAGGGTAGGGCAGCCCCAGCATTTT,CASSDRDRVGQPQHF
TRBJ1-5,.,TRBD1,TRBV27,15,TGTGCCAGCAGATCAGGGGGCGGGTACAATCAGCCCCAGCATTTT,CASRSGGGYNQPQHF
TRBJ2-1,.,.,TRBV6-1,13,TGTGCCAGCAGTGAATTCAGGGTCGGTGAGCAGTTCTTC,CASSEFRVGEQFF
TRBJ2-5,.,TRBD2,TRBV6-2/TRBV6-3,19,TGTGCCAGCAGTTACTCGATGACTAGCGGGGCAACCAGGAGAGAGACCCAGTACTTC,CASSYSMTSGATRRETQYF
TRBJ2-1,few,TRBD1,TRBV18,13,TGTGCCAGCTCACCGGGACAGTACAATGAGCAGTTCTTC,CASSPGQYNEQFF
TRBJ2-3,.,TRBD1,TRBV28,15,TGTGCCAGCAGTTTAAGGGGCAGGGGGCCGCATACGCAGTATTTT,CASSLRGRGPHTQYF
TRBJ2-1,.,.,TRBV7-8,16,TGTGCCAGCAGCTTATATGTTCGGGGTATGGGCAATGAGCAGTTCTTC,CASSLYVRGMGNEQFF
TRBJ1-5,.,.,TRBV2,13,TGTGCCAGCAGGTATGACAGGAATCAGCCCCAGCATTTT,CASRYDRNQPQHF
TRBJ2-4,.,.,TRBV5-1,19,TGCGCCAGCAGCTCCGGGACAAGTTCGCCCCTACTAGCCAAAAACATTCAGTACTTC,CASSSGTSSPLLAKNIQYF
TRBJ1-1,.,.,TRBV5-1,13,TGCGCCAGCTGGGACACCAAAAACACTGAAGCTTTCTTT,CASWDTKNTEAFF
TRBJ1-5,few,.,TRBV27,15,TGTGCCAGCAGTTTTGGCCACCATAGCAATCAGCCCCAGCATTTT,CASSFGHHSNQPQHF
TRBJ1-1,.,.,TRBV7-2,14,TGTGCCAGCAGCTTAGACTCAGGGTCCCGCACGGCTTTCTTT,CASSLDSGSRTAFF
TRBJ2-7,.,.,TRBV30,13,TGTGCCTGGAGGGCGGATATCTCCTACGAGCAGTACTTC,CAWRADISYEQYF
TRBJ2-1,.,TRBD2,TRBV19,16,TGTGCCAGTAGTGGGGGGGAGGGGACTTCCTACAATGAGCAGTTCTTC,CASSGGEGTSYNEQFF
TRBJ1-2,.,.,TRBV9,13,TGTGCCAGCAGCCCCTCGGACTTTTATGGCTACACCTTC,CASSPSDFYGYTF
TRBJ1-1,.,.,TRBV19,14,TGTGCCAGTAGTATCGGGACAACGAACACTGAAGCTTTCTTT,CASSIGTTNTEAFF
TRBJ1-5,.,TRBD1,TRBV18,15,TGTGCCAGCTCACCAGGACAGGGCCCAGCCCAGCCCCAGCATTTT,CASSPGQGPAQPQHF
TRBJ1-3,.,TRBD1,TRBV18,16,TGTGCCAGCTCACCAGGACAGGGCTTCTCTGGAAACACCATATATTTT,CASSPGQGFSGNTIYF
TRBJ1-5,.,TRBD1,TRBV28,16,TGTGCCAGCAGTCATTCAAACAGGGGGCGAAATCAGCCCCAGCATTTT,CASSHSNRGRNQPQHF
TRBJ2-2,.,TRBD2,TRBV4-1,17,TGCGCCAGCAGCCCACACATTAGCGGGGGGGCGGCGGGGGAGCTGTTTTTT,CASSPHISGGAAGELFF
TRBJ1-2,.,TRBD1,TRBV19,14,TGTGCCAGTAAAATAAGGGGACAGAACTATGGCTACACCTTC,CASKIRGQNYGYTF
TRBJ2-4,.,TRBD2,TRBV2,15,TGTGCCAGCAGGGTACGGGGGGGCCCGGAAAACATTCAGTACTTC,CASRVRGGPENIQYF